The subject of this entry is one T cell receptor beta chain. The data belong to a study of blood T cell repertoires in COVID-19. The CDR3 sequence is 18 residues long. CDR1 and CDR2 (germline): MDHEN, SYDVKM. After removal of 3 bases from V and 4 bases from J, the junction contained 14 bases not matched to a gene. Profiling relied on immunoSEQ multiplex PCR, and the TCRdb table lists in-frame clones only, not all of them. The table shows 240,000 or so clones, with 80% to 90% occurring only once. Recruitment covered about 25 US areas and drew participants whose ages spanned roughly 18 to 100 years. Recovered status in Cohort 3 required two negative PCRs, clearance, or symptom resolution.

Specimen: PBMCs or T cells enriched from blood (not recorded which). The receptor was isolated from a middle-aged man who had recovered from COVID-19. The chain has TRBV28 and TRBJ1-5; 8 positions match TRBD1. CDR3 region: CASSFLWGGQGGNQPQHF. The CDR3 coding sequence is TGTGCCAGCAGTTTTCTCTGGGGTGGACAGGGAGGAAATCAGCCCCAGCATTTT.